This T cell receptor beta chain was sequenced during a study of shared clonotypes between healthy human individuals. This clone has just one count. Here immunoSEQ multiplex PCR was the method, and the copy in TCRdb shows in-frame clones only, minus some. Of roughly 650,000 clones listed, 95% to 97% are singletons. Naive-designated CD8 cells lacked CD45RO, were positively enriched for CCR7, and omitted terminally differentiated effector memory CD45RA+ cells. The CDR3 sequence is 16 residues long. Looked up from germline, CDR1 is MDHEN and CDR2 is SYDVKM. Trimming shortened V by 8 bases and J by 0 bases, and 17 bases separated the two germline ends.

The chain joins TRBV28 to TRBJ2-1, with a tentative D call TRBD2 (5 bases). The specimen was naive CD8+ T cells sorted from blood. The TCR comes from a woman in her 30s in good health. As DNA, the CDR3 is TGTGCCAGCGGACCCTTAGCGCCCAGCTCCTACAATGAGCAGTTCTTC. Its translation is CASGPLAPSSYNEQFF.